This T cell receptor (beta chain) was recorded in a study of shared clonotypes between healthy human individuals (dated by TCRdb to about 2020). General notes on the study: The cohort included three men and a couple of women between 18 and 49 years of age. Different laboratories and diverse techniques were used to prepare libraries and sequence TCR repertoires, to increase sequencing depth and limit assay-specific biases. To estimate repertoire size and how much clonotype sharing occurs between individuals, the study deeply sequenced the blood TCR repertoires of five healthy adults. Between about 0.8 and 9.5 billion PBMCs per donor were obtained by leukapheresis. Per donor, three plates each were used for CD4 naive and CD4 memory, two for CD8 naive, and one for CD8 memory.

This clone was seen only a few times. Its recognized antigen is unknown. Base qualities are missing; no much larger clone stands one base away. CDR1 and CDR2, looked up from the germline V gene (reference sequence), are GTSNPN and SVGIG. The CDR3 goes from the cysteine to the phenylalanine over 14 residues. Only CDR3 DNA is held: 42 bases, read in frame from base 1. Points the paper makes about the study in general: Clonotypes shared by all four sorted-subset donors showed higher generation probabilities than non-shared clonotypes. Rarefaction of sorted-subset datasets indicated incomplete sequencing despite the large sequencing depth. Sharing across a few donors was observed for roughly 5% of naive CD4, 3% to 4% of naive CD8, over 2% of memory CD4, and 0.4% of memory CD8 clonotypes. Estimated clonotype richness was generally larger for naive than for memory subsets. Only blood was sampled, and tissue TCR repertoires likely differ from those in blood. The genetic and exposure-history diversity represented was limited by the small number of donors. Pairwise subsampling led to the expectation that sequencing depth would affect the degree of clonotype sharing among donors.

The donors were healthy, HIV-negative adults with no recently reported acute infections or vaccinations. Every donor was a Caucasian adult living in Nashville, Tennessee, USA. Magnetic negative selection was used to enrich CD4+ T cells, after which naive cells were positively selected on CD45RA and the negative fraction became the memory subset. Blood was obtained by leukapheresis, after which PBMCs were separated by Ficoll-Histopaque density gradient centrifugation and cryopreserved in liquid nitrogen vapor phase. Purity and quantity of every magnetically sorted T cell population were checked by analytical flow cytometry. Genomic DNA was isolated from every sorted fraction and measured by UV absorbance on a Nanodrop 2000c. Using the deep immunoSEQ assay, TCR CDR3 regions were amplified from genomic DNA by multiplex PCR. For each cell subset, the extracted genomic DNA was distributed evenly across all wells of several immunoSEQ 96-well plates, and each plate served as one replicate. For sorted subsets, about 220 ng of genomic DNA, equivalent to roughly 33,000 T cell genomes, went into each replicate PCR. Purified libraries were quantified with a Qubit 3.0 fluorometer, sized on a Bioanalyzer 2100, and re-quantified with the KAPA Library Quantification kit. Each immunoSEQ 96-well plate was sequenced on its own single-read 150-cycle Illumina NextSeq 550 flow cell. The source study handled its data this way. The immunoSEQ output contained only junctional sequences without quality scores, so filtering could not match that applied to full-length reads. Sequences were annotated with PyIR, a Python wrapper for IgBLAST v1.9, and V/J genes and CDR3 were assigned using IMGT germline references. Any read was removed if the V/J assignment was weak (E-value above 1e-6), the CDR3 was missing, or the read contained stop codons, out-of-frame junctions, or ambiguous translated residues. A V3J clonotype was defined by an identical inferred V gene, J gene, and CDR3 amino acid sequence. To compute the percentage overlap between repertoires, the number of shared unique clonotypes was divided by the size of the smaller repertoire. Repertoire richness was assessed with RTK rarefaction, the Chao1 estimator, and Recon v2.1 estimates of unobserved clonotypes. For all TCRbeta clonotypes obtained by the gDNA method from four donors, generation probabilities were computed with OLGA. The table comes from immuneACCESS by way of TCRdb, which keeps in-frame sequences with V and J called. Part of the clones is missing from these tables; in studies checked, under half for an unresolved V gene and the rest for unknown reasons. V, J and clone size derive from that table, while D and trimming were established from the DNA sequence. This sample comprises 1 million to 1.3 million clones, 78% of them detected only once. Roughly 0.62% of the sample comes from the top ten.

The rearranged chain carries TRBV30 and TRBJ1-3; the D gene cannot be resolved reliably. This clonotype originated in a man between 18 and 35 years old in good health. Some clones in this sample may be carry-over from other donors' samples. The sample consisted of memory CD4+ T cells from PBMCs. Read against the paper, the sample's cell subset or site label means: CD45RA-negative fraction. The nucleotide sequence reads TGTGGTTGGAACGTAGGGTTCTCTGGAAACACCATATATTTT. It is translated as CGWNVGFSGNTIYF.